The 28 T cell receptor beta chains given below trace back to one sample, sequenced in a study of blood T cell repertoires in COVID-19. Profiling relied on immunoSEQ multiplex PCR, and the TCRdb table lists in-frame clones only, not all of them. Of some 130,000 clones in the sample, approximately 85% were seen once. The sequencing sample was made of peripheral blood. These receptors all stem from a human donor in a cohort sampled during active COVID-19.

Here the CDR3 reads CASSPTIKDTQYF. CDR3 bases: TGTGCCAGCAGCCCCACTATTAAGGATACGCAGTATTTT. This chain links TRBV7-9 with TRBJ2-3, with D unclear. The germline V and J ends were trimmed by 5 bases and 6 bases, with 12 bases remaining between them. Looked up from germline, CDR1 is SEHNR and CDR2 is FQNEAQ (reference sequence). The CDR3 loop spans 13 amino acids.

This chain links TRBV7-8 with TRBJ1-2, with D tentatively TRBD1 (6 bases). The V gene lost 5 bases and the J gene lost 0 bases, with 13 bases spanning the gap. Germline V gene sequence: CDR1 SGHVS, CDR2 FQNEAQ. The CDR3 loop spans 15 amino acids. In nucleotides, the CDR3 is TGTGCCAGCAGCACCTTCGGACAGCCTAACTATGGCTACACCTTC. Translation: CASSTFGQPNYGYTF.

The DNA for the CDR3 is TGTGCCAGCAGCCCACCGGGACTGCAAGTCTATGGCTACACCTTC. Translating gives CASSPPGLQVYGYTF. The V call is TRBV7-9, the J call TRBJ1-2; tentative D call: TRBD1 (5 bases). Germline CDR1 reads SEHNR; CDR2 reads FQNEAQ (reference sequence). CDR3 size: 15 residues. The ends were cut back, 5 bases at V and 4 bases at J, with 17 bases in the middle.

The chain employs TRBV5-4 and TRBJ1-2; 10 bases match TRBD1. The CDR3 totals 17 residues. Germline CDR1 SGHNT, CDR2 YYREEE (reference sequence). With V trimmed by 4 bases and J by 2 bases, 11 bases remained unmatched. CDR3 residues: CASSAEDRTGGNYGYTF. The CDR3 region has the DNA TGTGCCAGCAGCGCGGAGGATCGGACAGGGGGAAACTATGGCTACACCTTC.

The rearrangement joins TRBV5-6 to TRBJ2-5, with 14 positions matching TRBD2. The CDR3 is 15 amino acids. Trimming at V came to 2 bases and at J to 5 bases, leaving 2 bases not matched to a gene. Germline values: CDR1 SGHDT, CDR2 YYEEEE. CDR3 loop: CASSFGTSGSETQYF. The CDR3 region has the DNA TGTGCCAGCAGCTTTGGGACTAGCGGGAGCGAGACCCAGTACTTC.

The rearrangement joins TRBV4-3 to TRBJ2-1; 9 positions match TRBD1. Losses at the gene ends were 6 bases for V and 4 bases for J; bases not matched to a gene: 7. The CDR3 extends over 15 amino acids. Germline assignment: CDR1 LGHNA and CDR2 YSLEER. The CDR3 bases are TGCGCCAGCAGTCGTGACAGGGGGGAATACAATGAGCAGTTCTTC. Translating it yields CASSRDRGEYNEQFF.

The chain recombines TRBV5-8 with TRBJ1-3; D is unresolved. V was cut by 9 bases and J by 0 bases, with 7 bases left in between. The CDR3 totals 12 residues. CDR1 is SGHTS, CDR2 YDEGEE, per germline. CDR3 coding DNA: TGTGCCAAACAGAGCTCTGGAAACACCATATATTTT. Translation: CAKQSSGNTIYF.

The chain uses TRBV28 and TRBJ1-4, with 9 nucleotides matching TRBD1. The CDR3 sequence is 15 residues long. The V gene end was trimmed by 5 bases and the J gene end by 5 bases; junction bases not matched to a gene: 6. Germline CDR1 reads MDHEN; CDR2 reads SYDVKM. The CDR3 nucleotides read TGTGCCAGCAGTCGAAATGACAGGGGGAATGAAAAACTGTTTTTT. This sequence encodes CASSRNDRGNEKLFF.

At least ten counts were recorded for this clone. The chain has TRBV5-1 and TRBJ2-7; 7 positions agree with TRBD2. The CDR3 runs 15 residues. Per germline, CDR1 SGHRS and CDR2 YFSETQ. With V trimmed by 3 bases and J by 7 bases, 13 bases remained unmatched. In DNA, the CDR3 is TGCGCCAGCAGCTCTAGGTCCGGGACCGGGGGGGAGCAGTACTTC. Translating it yields CASSSRSGTGGEQYF.

CDR3 DNA: TGTGCCAGCAGCGTTGACAGAAACGGAGCAGATACGCAGTATTTT. It encodes CASSVDRNGADTQYF. The genes are TRBV6-5 and TRBJ2-3; possible D gene TRBD1, 5 bases. Germline CDR1 reads MNHEY; CDR2 reads SVGAGI. This CDR3 is built from 15 residues. With 6 bases removed from V and 4 bases from J, the gap between germline ends came to 17 bases.

This chain connects TRBV7-9 to TRBJ1-1; D is ambiguous. The CDR3 length is 16 residues. V lost 4 bases and J lost 0, with 15 bases in between. Germline-derived CDR1 and CDR2 are SEHNR and FQNEAQ (reference sequence). CDR3 amino acids: CASSSGNFRMNTEAFF. CDR3 bases: TGTGCCAGCAGCTCGGGGAATTTTCGAATGAACACTGAAGCTTTCTTT. Combining the CDR3 with reference TRBV7-9 and TRBJ1-1 gives the whole variable domain DTGVSQNPRHKITKRGQNVTFRCDPISEHNRLYWYRQTLGQGPEFLTYFQNEAQLEKSRLLSDRFSAERPKGSFSTLEIQRTEQGDSAMYLCASSSGNFRMNTEAFFGQGTRLTVV.

V is TRBV7-9 and J is TRBJ2-5, with D tentatively TRBD2 (6 bases). The V end lost 3 bases, the J end lost 5 bases, and 10 bases lay between the germline ends. The length of the CDR3 is 13 residues. Germline-derived CDR1 and CDR2 are SEHNR and FQNEAQ (reference sequence). In nucleotides, the CDR3 is TGTGCCAGCAGCTTCGTAGGGAGGGAGACCCAGTACTTC. Translated, it gives CASSFVGRETQYF. Supplemented by reference TRBV7-9 and TRBJ2-5, the full variable domain reads DTGVSQNPRHKITKRGQNVTFRCDPISEHNRLYWYRQTLGQGPEFLTYFQNEAQLEKSRLLSDRFSAERPKGSFSTLEIQRTEQGDSAMYLCASSFVGRETQYFGPGTRLLVL.

V is TRBV4-3 and J is TRBJ2-3, with 7 positions matching TRBD1. Germline lookup yields CDR1 LGHNA and CDR2 YSLEER. J gave up 3 bases and V 1 base, and 7 bases lay outside the gene matches. This CDR3 comprises 16 residues. CDR3 protein: CASSQGMLQGTDTQYF. CDR3 coding DNA: TGCGCCAGCAGCCAAGGAATGTTACAGGGGACAGATACGCAGTATTTT.

The chain couples TRBV11-2 to TRBJ1-1; D remains ambiguous. The V gene lost 2 bases and the J gene lost 2 bases, with 6 bases spanning the gap. The CDR3 runs to 13 residues. Germline lookup yields CDR1 SGHAT and CDR2 FQNNGV. CDR3 sequence reads: CASSLLLNTEAFF. In DNA form, the CDR3 reads TGTGCCAGCAGCTTACTACTCAACACTGAAGCTTTCTTT.

The chain combines TRBV27 with TRBJ2-5; TRBD1 matches at 7 bases. This CDR3 spans 13 amino acids. With V trimmed by 5 bases and J by 2 bases, 2 bases remained unmatched. Germline CDR1 is MNHEY and CDR2 is SMNVEV (reference sequence). The CDR3 loop reads CASSPGQQETQYF. Written as DNA, the CDR3 is TGTGCCAGCAGTCCGGGACAGCAAGAGACCCAGTACTTC.

The chain links TRBV10-2 to TRBJ1-2; TRBD1 agrees at 7 bases. The CDR3 spans 12 residues. Germline CDR1 is WSHSY and CDR2 is SAAADI. Trimming cost V 7 bases and J 8 bases; bases outside gene matches: 7. The CDR3 sequence is CASTDRVEGYTF. The CDR3 region has the DNA TGCGCCAGCACCGACAGGGTTGAGGGCTACACCTTC.

Concerning this clone itself: The sample contains more than one DNA sequence encoding this CDR3. This rearrangement joins TRBV28 to TRBJ2-7; no reliable D call. Germline CDR1 and CDR2: MDHEN and SYDVKM. This CDR3 region has 11 residues. The CDR3 here is CASGASYEQYV. CDR3 nucleotide sequence: TGTGCCAGCGGAGCCTCCTACGAGCAATACGTC.

This clone has only one observation. The chain combines TRBV19 with TRBJ1-1; possible D gene TRBD1, 5 bases. CDR1 is LNHDA, CDR2 SQIVND, per germline (reference sequence). The length of the CDR3 is 13 residues. Trimming took off 7 bases at V and 1 base at J, with 10 bases between the two ends. CDR3 DNA sequence: TGTGCCAGTATGTGGCAGGGGAACACTGAAGCTTTCTTT. This codes for CASMWQGNTEAFF.

A remark on this clone: The junction and the germline gene differ at one end; a read error may be behind it. CDR3 in amino acids: CASSLVDWDRANYGYTF. CDR3 DNA: TGTGCTAGCAGCTTAGTGGACTGGGACAGAGCTAACTATGGCTACACCTTC. The genes are TRBV7-7 and TRBJ1-2; the match to TRBD1 covers 7 bases. Looked up from germline, CDR1 is SSHAT and CDR2 is FNYEAQ (reference sequence). The CDR3 covers 17 residues.

This clone was observed a few times. The chain couples TRBV28 to TRBJ1-1, with a tentative D call TRBD1 (6 bases). Trimming pared 5 bases from V and 7 bases from J, leaving 17 bases between. Germline assignment: CDR1 MDHEN and CDR2 SYDVKM. The length of the CDR3 is 14 residues. In DNA form, the CDR3 reads TGTGCCAGCAGTACCCTGGACAGTTTCGATGAAGCTTTCTTT. It specifies CASSTLDSFDEAFF.

The rearrangement uses TRBV30 and TRBJ1-2; D is perhaps TRBD1 (5 bases). The V end lost 2 bases, the J end lost 4 bases, and 14 bases lay between the germline ends. CDR1 is GTSNPN and CDR2 is SVGIG in the germline V gene (reference sequence). The CDR3 is made up of 14 amino acids. The CDR3 spells CAWSKGRVIYGYTF. The CDR3 DNA sequence: TGTGCCTGGAGTAAGGGCAGGGTGATCTATGGCTACACCTTC.

This chain joins TRBV6-5 and TRBJ1-1; a possible D gene is TRBD1 (6 bases). This CDR3 contains 13 residues. V was shortened by 5 bases and J by 10 bases, with 17 bases between the two germline ends. The germline gives CDR1 MNHEY, CDR2 SVGAGI. Here the CDR3 reads CASSQKQGGGAFF. Here the CDR3 DNA reads TGTGCCAGCAGTCAGAAACAGGGTGGTGGAGCTTTCTTT.

This chain joins TRBV10-3 and TRBJ2-2; 7 bases line up with TRBD2. Germline values: CDR1 ENHRY, CDR2 SYGVKD. V lost 5 bases, J lost 4 bases, and 4 bases stayed unmatched. The CDR3 has 14 amino acids. The CDR3 region has the DNA TGTGCCATCAGTTCTAGCGGAAGCACCGGGGAGCTGTTTTTT. The encoded protein is CAISSSGSTGELFF.

This clone came up once. J is TRBJ1-1 and V is TRBV3-1 (or the pseudogene TRBV3-2), with TRBD1 as a possible D gene (5 bases). Trimming cost V 6 bases and J 8 bases, with 13 bases left between them. Germline lookup yields CDR1 LGHDT and CDR2 YNNKEL (reference sequence). This CDR3 is 12 amino acids long. For the CDR3, the DNA is TGTGCCAGCAGTCAAACAGGATTCGAAGCTTTCTTT. Encoded protein: CASSQTGFEAFF.

This chain connects TRBV10-3 to TRBJ2-3; 9 nucleotides align to TRBD2. The CDR3 length is 14 residues. Per germline, CDR1 ENHRY and CDR2 SYGVKD. With 6 bases clipped from V and 4 bases from J, the junction kept 5 bases outside the gene matches. The CDR3 coding sequence is TGTGCCATCAGCGCGGGGGGGCTTCCAGATACGCAGTATTTT. Protein: CAISAGGLPDTQYF.

The chain carries TRBV19 and TRBJ2-1, with a tentative D call TRBD2 (5 bases). With 5 bases removed from V and 0 bases from J, the gap between germline ends came to 11 bases. CDR1 and CDR2 (germline): LNHDA, SQIVND (reference sequence). There are 15 residues in the CDR3. The CDR3 here is CASSSPGNSYNEQFF. CDR3 DNA sequence: TGTGCCAGTAGTTCCCCGGGAAACTCCTACAATGAGCAGTTCTTC.

This chain uses TRBV6-5 with TRBJ1-2; TRBD1 matches at 8 bases. CDR1 MNHEY and CDR2 SVGAGI come from the germline V gene. Trimming at V came to 6 bases and at J to 3 bases, leaving 6 bases not matched to a gene. The CDR3 is 14 amino acids. CDR3 DNA: TGTGCCAGCAGACGACAGGGGAGGGACTATGGCTACACCTTC. Protein product: CASRRQGRDYGYTF.

The chain combines TRBV10-3 with TRBJ2-7; 8 bases agree with TRBD1. The V gene's germline CDR1 is ENHRY and CDR2 SYGVKD. The CDR3 totals 14 residues. Trimming at V came to 5 bases and at J to 6 bases, leaving 9 bases not matched to a gene. This chain's CDR3 is CAISRQGSVAEQYF. The CDR3, as DNA: TGTGCCATCAGTAGACAGGGGAGTGTGGCCGAGCAGTACTTC.